Listed here are 10 T cell receptor beta chains from one sample, sequenced in a study of blood T cell repertoires in COVID-19. Clones were sequenced by immunoSEQ multiplex PCR, and TCRdb holds only the in-frame ones, with some missing. The sample lists around 230,000 clones, approximately 75% occurring once. Material for sequencing was PBMCs or T cells enriched from blood (not recorded which). Every receptor here comes from a man aged 40-55 years who had recovered from COVID-19.

The chain employs TRBV29-1 and TRBJ1-4; TRBD1 matches 7 bases. V was clipped by 6 bases and J by 0 bases; unmatched bases: 7. The germline CDR1 and CDR2 sequences are SQVTM and ANQGSEA. The CDR3 is made up of 15 amino acids. This CDR3 reads CSVPGGPTTNEKLFF. CDR3 sequence (DNA): TGCAGCGTACCAGGGGGACCCACAACTAATGAAAAACTGTTTTTT.

This sequence joins TRBV7-8 and TRBJ2-1, with D unresolved. CDR3 size: 13 residues. CDR1 and CDR2 (germline): SGHVS, FQNEAQ. Trimming cost V 11 bases and J 4 bases, with 15 bases left between them. CDR3 DNA: TGTGCCTCCAGCCCTAAAAAATACAATGAGCAGTTCTTC. Translated: CASSPKKYNEQFF.

The chain is built from TRBV29-1 and TRBJ1-2; D remains ambiguous. V was pared by 6 bases and J by 3 bases, with 14 bases between. There are 13 residues in the CDR3. CDR1 is SQVTM and CDR2 is ANQGSEA in the germline V gene. The CDR3 bases are TGCAGCGTCCTGGGTATGCTAGACTATGGCTACACCTTC. This gives the protein CSVLGMLDYGYTF.

The CDR3 DNA sequence: TGTGCCAGCAGCCCCCCGGGACAGGGAGGCTATGGCTACACCTTC. Protein: CASSPPGQGGYGYTF. The V and J genes are TRBV3-1 (or the pseudogene TRBV3-2) and TRBJ1-2; TRBD1 matches 9 bases. Losses at the gene ends were 4 bases for V and 4 bases for J; bases not matched to a gene: 7. The germline V gene has CDR1 LGHDT and CDR2 YNNKEL (reference sequence). This CDR3 contains 15 residues.

This clone was seen a few times. This sequence joins TRBV7-2 and TRBJ1-5; tentative D call: TRBD1 (6 bases). V was clipped by 3 bases and J by 7 bases, with 16 bases between them. CDR1 and CDR2 (germline): SGHTA, FQGNSA. The CDR3 is 15 residues long. CDR3 sequence: CASSFLWGPGQPQHF. The CDR3, as DNA: TGTGCCAGCAGCTTTCTATGGGGGCCGGGGCAGCCCCAGCATTTT.

Worth noting for this clone: An end of the junction differs from the germline gene, which may be a read error. J is TRBJ2-1 and V is TRBV30; 9 bases agree with TRBD1. Germline loops: CDR1 GTSNPN, CDR2 SVGIG (reference sequence). CDR3 length: 13 amino acids. The CDR3, as DNA: TGCCTGGCAACGGGACAGGGACGCAATGAGCAGTTCTTC. This gives the protein CLATGQGRNEQFF. Looking up the rest from reference TRBV30 and TRBJ2-1 gives the full variable domain: SQTIHQWPATLVQPVGSPLSLECTVEGTSNPNLYWYRQAAGRGLQLLFYSVGIGQISSEVPQNLSASRPQDRQFILSSKKLLLSDSGFYLCLATGQGRNEQFFGPGTRLTVL.

The chain has TRBV30 and TRBJ2-7; D possibly corresponds to TRBD2 (5 bases). The V end was cut by 2 bases, the J end by 0 bases, with 14 bases between. The CDR3 loop spans 15 amino acids. Germline CDR1 is GTSNPN and CDR2 is SVGIG (reference sequence). The CDR3 bases are TGTGCCTGGAGTTCGACTATACTGAGCTCCTACGAGCAGTACTTC. This translates into CAWSSTILSSYEQYF.

The V call is TRBV14, the J call TRBJ1-3, with 10 bases aligning to TRBD1. The germline V gene has CDR1 SGHDN and CDR2 FVKESK. Germline trimming cut 3 bases from V and 2 bases from J; bases unmatched to any gene: 10. The CDR3 consists of 18 residues. The DNA for the CDR3 is TGTGCCAGCAGCCATCCTCCCCGACAGGGGGCAACTGGAAACACCATATATTTT. Encoded protein: CASSHPPRQGATGNTIYF. Combining the CDR3 with reference TRBV14 and TRBJ1-3 gives the whole variable domain EAGVTQFPSHSVIEKGQTVTLRCDPISGHDNLYWYRRVMGKEIKFLLHFVKESKQDESGMPNNRFLAERTGGTYSTLKVQPAELEDSGVYFCASSHPPRQGATGNTIYFGEGSWLTVV.

The J gene is TRBJ2-2, the V gene TRBV7-6; 7 bases fit TRBD1. Germline lookup yields CDR1 SGHVS and CDR2 FNYEAQ. This CDR3 is 15 amino acids long. Losses at the gene ends were 5 bases for V and 6 bases for J; bases not matched to a gene: 9. The CDR3 spells CASSPQTGWAGELFF. The CDR3 nucleotides are TGTGCCAGCAGCCCTCAGACAGGGTGGGCCGGGGAGCTGTTTTTT.

This rearrangement joins TRBV30 to TRBJ1-1, with no clear D. The V gene lost 0 bases and the J gene lost 7 bases, with 12 bases spanning the gap. CDR1 and CDR2 (germline): GTSNPN, SVGIG (reference sequence). The length of the CDR3 is 13 residues. CDR3 nucleotide sequence: TGTGCCTGGAGTGTGGCAGTCCCATTTGAAGCTTTCTTT. Residues: CAWSVAVPFEAFF.